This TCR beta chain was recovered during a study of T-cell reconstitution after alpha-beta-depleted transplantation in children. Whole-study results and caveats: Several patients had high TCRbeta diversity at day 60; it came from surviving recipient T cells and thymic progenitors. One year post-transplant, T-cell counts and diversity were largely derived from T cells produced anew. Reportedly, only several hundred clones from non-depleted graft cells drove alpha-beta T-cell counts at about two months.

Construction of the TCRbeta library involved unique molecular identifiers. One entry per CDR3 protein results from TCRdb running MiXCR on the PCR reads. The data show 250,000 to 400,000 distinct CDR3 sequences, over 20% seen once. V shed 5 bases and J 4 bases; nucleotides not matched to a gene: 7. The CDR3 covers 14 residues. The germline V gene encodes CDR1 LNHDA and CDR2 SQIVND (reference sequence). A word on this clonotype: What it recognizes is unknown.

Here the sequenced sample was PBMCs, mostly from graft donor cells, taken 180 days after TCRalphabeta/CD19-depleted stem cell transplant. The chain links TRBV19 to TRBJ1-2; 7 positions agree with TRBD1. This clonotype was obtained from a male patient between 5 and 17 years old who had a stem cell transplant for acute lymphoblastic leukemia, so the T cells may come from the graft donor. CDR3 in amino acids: CASSSGQLFYGYTF. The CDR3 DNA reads TGTGCCAGTAGTTCGGGACAGTTATTCTATGGCTACACCTTC.